The text below deals with one T cell receptor beta chain. This CDR3 is built from 16 residues. The germline gives CDR1 LGHNA, CDR2 YSLEER. The V end was cut by 0 bases, the J end by 2 bases, with 13 bases between. TCRdb re-called the RT-PCR reads with MiXCR, one entry per CDR3 protein. The data hold hundreds of thousands of distinct CDR3 sequences, with about 14% observed a single time. The sample taken for sequencing was memory CD4+ T cells from blood. This TCR was sampled from a female donor in good health, serving as a healthy control. The chain links TRBV4-3 to TRBJ1-2; tentatively, D is TRBD1 (6 bases). CDR3 amino acids: CASSQDWDKQNYGYTF. For the CDR3, the DNA is TGCGCCAGCAGCCAAGATTGGGACAAACAAAACTATGGCTACACCTTC.